Sequencing of this T cell receptor (beta chain) was carried out in a study of blood T cell repertoires in COVID-19. Overall study: PBMCs, B-cell-depleted T cells, or T cells provided the cDNA or gDNA that made up the material.

V gave up 6 bases and J gave up 8 bases; unmatched junction bases: 14. CDR3 length equals 15 residues. Germline V CDR1 and CDR2: MDHEN, SYDVKM. Produced via immunoSEQ multiplex PCR; TCRdb's table is partial and in-frame only. Here the sample spans about 290,000 clones, around four fifths being singletons. The rearrangement links TRBV28 to TRBJ1-1, with 8 bases fitting TRBD1. This TCR was sampled from a woman aged 45-59 years with active or convalescent COVID-19. The sample was peripheral blood. CDR3 residues: CASRSWGQVPPEAFF. The CDR3 nucleotides are TGTGCCAGCAGATCGTGGGGACAGGTGCCTCCCGAAGCTTTCTTT.